Shown below are 10 T cell receptor beta chains from a single sample sequenced in a study of cytomegalovirus exposure and HLA in healthy donors. In the PCR, 60 Vbeta and 13 Jbeta primers were used. Sequenced by immunoSEQ multiplex PCR; TCRdb stores in-frame clones only, minus some. The sample carries about 83,000 clones, 81% recorded once. The sample taken for sequencing was PBMCs. Receptors originate from a woman in her 30s in good health and CMV-seronegative.

This clone was seen a single time. CDR3 sequence reads: CASSQTRDRGYEQYF. CDR3 DNA sequence: TGCGCCAGCAGCCAGACCCGGGACAGGGGCTACGAGCAGTACTTC. The J gene is TRBJ2-5, the V gene TRBV4-1; 10 positions match TRBD1. TRBJ2-7 matches the DNA end more closely, so the J call is doubtful. Germline V lookup: CDR1 MGHRA, CDR2 YSYEKL. The CDR3 is 15 amino acids.

This chain uses TRBV10-1 with TRBJ1-3; D is possibly TRBD1 (6 bases). Trimming took 7 bases from V and 0 from J, leaving 10 bases between them. The CDR3 extends over 14 amino acids. The germline CDR1 and CDR2 sequences are WNHNN and SYGVQD (reference sequence). CDR3 in DNA: TGCGCCAGCACGGACAGCTCCTCTGGAAACACCATATATTTT. This encodes CASTDSSSGNTIYF.

The chain combines TRBV4-2 with TRBJ2-5; TRBD2 is a possible D gene (5 bases). The CDR3 contains 15 residues. V gave up 2 bases and J gave up 1 base, with 11 bases separating them. CDR1 is LGHNA and CDR2 is YNFKEQ in the germline V gene. The CDR3 is CASSQLRGAQETQYF. CDR3 bases: TGTGCCAGCAGCCAACTCCGGGGAGCCCAAGAGACCCAGTACTTC.

CDR3 loop: CASSSQGQETQYF. CDR3 in DNA: TGTGCCAGCAGCTCACAGGGGCAAGAGACCCAGTACTTC. This chain joins TRBV7-9 and TRBJ2-5; 7 bases map to TRBD1. Per the germline V gene, CDR1 is SEHNR and CDR2 is FQNEAQ (reference sequence). The CDR3 runs 13 residues. V trimming: 4 bases; J trimming: 2 bases; junction bases outside the gene matches: 1.

This rearrangement joins TRBV7-9 to TRBJ2-1; TRBD2 is a possible D gene (6 bases). This CDR3 spans 16 amino acids. V lost 5 bases and J lost 2, with 16 bases in between. The germline gives CDR1 SEHNR, CDR2 FQNEAQ (reference sequence). The CDR3 sequence is CASSPMSGPTYNEQFF. The CDR3 region has the DNA TGTGCCAGCAGCCCAATGAGCGGGCCAACCTACAATGAGCAGTTCTTC.

Notes on this clone: This specimen includes other DNA sequences encoding the same CDR3. The J gene is TRBJ2-7, the V gene TRBV6-1; tentative D call: TRBD2 (6 bases). CDR1 MNHNS and CDR2 SASEGT come from the germline V gene. V lost 4 bases, J lost 2 bases, and 12 bases lay in between. The CDR3 sequence is 14 residues long. The CDR3 DNA follows: TGTGCCAGCAGTGCCCTAGCGTCTACCTACGAGCAGTACTTC. Its protein product is CASSALASTYEQYF.

V and J are TRBV15 and TRBJ2-5, with 10 bases lining up with TRBD2. CDR1 is LNHNV, CDR2 YYDKDF, per germline (reference sequence). This CDR3 is built from 17 residues. V lost 1 base and J lost 1; bases outside the gene matches: 6. CDR3 in amino acids: CATSRGGLAGAQETQYF. Here the CDR3 DNA reads TGTGCCACCAGCAGAGGAGGGCTAGCGGGAGCCCAAGAGACCCAGTACTTC.

The chain carries TRBV5-5 and TRBJ2-5; D possibly corresponds to TRBD1 (5 bases). From germline, CDR1 is SGHKS and CDR2 YYEKEE (reference sequence). The CDR3 consists of 16 residues. Trimming pared 0 bases from V and 1 base from J, leaving 13 bases between. CDR3 DNA sequence: TGTGCCAGCAGCTTGGCAATCGGGCAGGGCCAAGAGACCCAGTACTTC. This sequence encodes CASSLAIGQGQETQYF.

The chain links TRBV5-1 to TRBJ2-1; TRBD2 matches at 14 bases. CDR3 size: 15 residues. V shed 0 bases, J shed 9 bases, and the junction held 2 bases outside the gene matches. Germline CDR1 and CDR2: SGHRS and YFSETQ. CDR3 in amino acids: CASSLGLAGGVEQFF. CDR3 nucleotides: TGCGCCAGCAGCTTGGGACTAGCGGGAGGGGTTGAGCAGTTCTTC.

The chain has TRBV5-1 and TRBJ2-7; D perhaps matches TRBD1 (5 bases). Germline assignment: CDR1 SGHRS and CDR2 YFSETQ. V was trimmed by 4 bases and J by 0 bases, leaving 8 bases between them. The CDR3 is made up of 13 amino acids. The CDR3, as DNA: TGCGCCAGCAGCCCCGACAGCTCCTACGAGCAGTACTTC. Translated: CASSPDSSYEQYF.